The 27 T cell receptor beta chains reported below all come from one sample, sequenced in a study of graft-versus-host responses after intestinal transplantation. Libraries were prepared by immunoSEQ multiplex PCR; TCRdb keeps only in-frame clonotypes and omits some of them. The profile shows about 93,000 clones, just under 95% of them singletons. These TCRs are of unknown antigen specificity. This specimen consisted of unstimulated CD8+ T cells sorted from spleen or lymph node cells, obtained before intestinal transplant. These receptors were obtained from a human donor who received an intestinal transplant.

This rearrangement joins TRBV7-8 to TRBJ1-5; maybe TRBD1 (6 bases). CDR3 size: 17 residues. CDR1 is SGHVS, CDR2 FQNEAQ, per germline. Deletions cut 1 base from V and 1 base from J, with 14 bases between. Written as DNA, the CDR3 is TGTGCCAGCAGCTTAGTTTTCAGGGGCGAGAGCAATCAGCCCCAGCATTTT. Amino acid sequence: CASSLVFRGESNQPQHF.

This clone has only a few counts. This chain uses TRBV6-1 with TRBJ1-2; D uncertain. This CDR3 contains 13 residues. Trimming removed 3 bases from V and 2 bases from J, with 7 bases in between. Germline CDR1 is MNHNS and CDR2 is SASEGT. The CDR3 nucleotides are TGTGCCAGCAGTGACCCAGGCAACTATGGCTACACCTTC. Translated, it gives CASSDPGNYGYTF.

The rearrangement joins TRBV9 to TRBJ1-2; 8 nucleotides agree with TRBD1. This CDR3 comprises 12 residues. With V trimmed by 5 bases and J by 4 bases, 1 base remained unmatched. CDR1 is SGDLS and CDR2 is YYNGEE in the germline V gene. CDR3 residues: CASRGTGYGYTF. CDR3 DNA: TGTGCCAGCAGGGGGACAGGCTATGGCTACACCTTC.

The rearrangement joins TRBV5-1 to TRBJ2-7; 7 bases agree with TRBD2. Per germline, CDR1 SGHRS and CDR2 YFSETQ. This CDR3 is 15 amino acids long. Trimming took 0 bases from V and 3 from J; bases not matched to a gene: 6. CDR3 protein: CASSLARDYNYEQYF. Written as DNA, the CDR3 is TGCGCCAGCAGCTTGGCCCGGGACTACAACTACGAGCAGTACTTC. Combining the CDR3 with reference TRBV5-1 and TRBJ2-7 gives the whole variable domain KAGVTQTPRYLIKTRGQQVTLSCSPISGHRSVSWYQQTPGQGLQFLFEYFSETQRNKGNFPGRFSGRQFSNSRSEMNVSTLELGDSALYLCASSLARDYNYEQYFGPGTRLTVT.

This sequence joins TRBV6-6 and TRBJ2-7, with a possible D match to TRBD1 (5 bases). Between the trimmed V and J ends, which lost 7 bases and 6 bases, there was a span of 13 bases. CDR3 length: 12 residues. Germline CDR1 MNHNY, CDR2 SVGAGI (reference sequence). The CDR3 DNA follows: TGTGCCAGCACCTCTACAGGCCTCGAGCAGTACTTC. Translating gives CASTSTGLEQYF.

The chain is built from TRBV7-3 and TRBJ2-3, with 11 bases that match TRBD2. There are 16 residues in the CDR3. CDR1 and CDR2 (germline): SGHTA, FQGTGA. The ends lost 5 bases at V and 2 bases at J; junction bases unmatched: 6. CDR3 DNA: TGTGCCAGCAGCGTCACTAGCGGGAGCCTCACAGATACGCAGTATTTT. The encoded protein is CASSVTSGSLTDTQYF.

Concerning this clone itself: A read error may account for a junction end that differs from germline. This chain links TRBV4-2 with TRBJ2-7; maybe TRBD2 (5 bases). The CDR3 is 14 amino acids. Per germline, CDR1 LGHNA and CDR2 YNFKEQ. The CDR3 DNA reads as TGTGCCAGCGGCCAAGAATGGCGGGCCTACGAGCAGTACTTC. Encoded protein: CASGQEWRAYEQYF.

This chain uses TRBV9 with TRBJ1-1; 10 bases are shared with TRBD1. Germline V gene lookup returns CDR1 SGDLS and CDR2 YYNGEE. J lost 3 bases, V lost 2 bases, and 4 bases had no gene match. The CDR3 loop spans 15 amino acids. CDR3 nucleotides: TGTGCCAGCAGCGTCTCCGGGACAGGGGACACTGAAGCTTTCTTT. Translated: CASSVSGTGDTEAFF.

This chain joins TRBV27 and TRBJ2-1, with 8 positions matching TRBD1. Germline V gene lookup returns CDR1 MNHEY and CDR2 SMNVEV (reference sequence). There are 16 residues in the CDR3. V lost 2 bases and J lost 3; bases outside the gene matches: 6. CDR3 protein: CASSLLGTGGYNEQFF. In nucleotides, the CDR3 is TGTGCCAGCAGTTTACTTGGAACAGGGGGCTACAATGAGCAGTTCTTC.

The rearrangement uses TRBV5-5 and TRBJ2-7; tentative D call: TRBD1 (7 bases). V lost 3 bases to trimming and J lost 3 bases, with 16 bases between them. Per the germline V gene, CDR1 is SGHKS and CDR2 is YYEKEE (reference sequence). The CDR3 loop spans 15 amino acids. The CDR3 nucleotides read TGTGCCAGCAGCTCGGGGGACAGTCGACTCTACGAGCAGTACTTC. It yields the protein CASSSGDSRLYEQYF.

The chain's CDR3 is CSVVRENYNEQFF. In DNA, the CDR3 is TGCAGCGTTGTGCGCGAGAACTACAATGAGCAGTTCTTC. This rearrangement joins TRBV29-1 to TRBJ2-1, with D hard to call. V was cut by 4 bases and J by 3 bases, with 10 bases left in between. Per the germline V gene, CDR1 is SQVTM and CDR2 is ANQGSEA. There are 13 residues in the CDR3.

The J gene is TRBJ1-1, the V gene TRBV28; the match to TRBD1 covers 7 bases. The trim removed 8 bases at V and 6 bases at J, leaving 6 bases unmatched. Germline CDR1 and CDR2: MDHEN and SYDVKM. CDR3 length: 12 amino acids. In DNA form, the CDR3 reads TGTGCCAGCGGGATACAGGGGCCTGAAGCTTTCTTT. The encoded protein is CASGIQGPEAFF.

This chain connects TRBV5-6 to TRBJ2-7; 10 bases are a match to TRBD1. Germline values: CDR1 SGHDT, CDR2 YYEEEE. The CDR3 has 14 residues. V was clipped by 6 bases and J by 2 bases; unmatched bases: 5. The CDR3 loop is CASKSGTGAYEQYF. The CDR3 nucleotides read TGTGCCAGCAAGTCAGGGACAGGGGCCTACGAGCAGTACTTC.

The chain recombines TRBV19 with TRBJ2-1, with TRBD2 matching 9 bases. CDR1 is LNHDA, CDR2 SQIVND, per germline (reference sequence). The CDR3 runs 16 residues. J lost 4 bases, V lost 1 base, and 5 bases had no gene match. The DNA of the CDR3 is TGTGCCAGTAGTATAGTCCCAGCGGGGGGTTACAATGAGCAGTTCTTC. The encoded protein is CASSIVPAGGYNEQFF.

The chain combines TRBV27 with TRBJ2-7, with 10 positions matching TRBD2. With V trimmed by 5 bases and J by 3 bases, 4 bases remained unmatched. Germline CDR1 reads MNHEY; CDR2 reads SMNVEV (reference sequence). The CDR3 runs to 14 residues. This CDR3 is CASSSGRVLYEQYF. CDR3 in DNA: TGTGCCAGCAGTAGCGGGAGGGTTCTCTACGAGCAGTACTTC.

The gene calls are TRBV19 and TRBJ2-1; 8 bases match TRBD2. The length of the CDR3 is 14 residues. The junction had 4 bases not matched to a gene; V was cut back by 3 bases and J by 6 bases. The V gene's germline CDR1 is LNHDA and CDR2 SQIVND (reference sequence). CDR3 DNA: TGTGCCAGTAGTATGATGGCGGGGGGCAATGAGCAGTTCTTC. It translates to CASSMMAGGNEQFF.

The rearrangement uses TRBV10-3 and TRBJ2-3, with D tentatively TRBD2 (6 bases). CDR1 ENHRY and CDR2 SYGVKD come from the germline V gene. Between the trimmed V and J ends, which lost 7 bases and 2 bases, there was a span of 10 bases. The CDR3 has 13 amino acids. As DNA, the CDR3 is TGTGCCATCAATGGCGGGATCACAGATACGCAGTATTTT. It encodes CAINGGITDTQYF.

V usage is TRBV29-1 and J usage is TRBJ1-2; D gene uncertain. Trimming removed 5 bases at V and 4 bases at J, with 8 bases between. Germline lookup yields CDR1 SQVTM and CDR2 ANQGSEA. CDR3 size: 11 residues. The CDR3 region is CSVQETYGYTF. CDR3 nucleotide sequence: TGCAGCGTTCAGGAAACCTATGGCTACACCTTC. Full variable domain (remainder filled in from reference TRBV29-1 and TRBJ1-2): SAVISQKPSRDICQRGTSLTIQCQVDSQVTMMFWYRQQPGQSLTLIATANQGSEATYESGFVIDKFPISRPNLTFSTLTVSNMSPEDSSIYLCSVQETYGYTFGSGTRLTVV.

The chain uses TRBV6-5 and TRBJ2-7, with 9 bases aligning to TRBD2. This CDR3 is built from 14 residues. V was clipped by 0 bases and J by 9 bases; unmatched bases: 6. Germline CDR1 and CDR2: MNHEY and SVGAGI. The CDR3 here is CASSYSVRGGGQYF. The CDR3 coding sequence is TGTGCCAGCAGTTACTCGGTGCGGGGGGGTGGGCAGTACTTC.

On this clone: This CDR3 is also generated by other DNA sequences in the sample. The rearrangement links TRBV4-1 to TRBJ2-7; 7 nucleotides match TRBD2. Germline V gene data show CDR1 as MGHRA and CDR2 as YSYEKL. This CDR3 has 14 amino acids. V lost 1 base to trimming and J lost 2 bases; unmatched junction nucleotides: 2. CDR3: CASSQVGGAYEQYF. The CDR3 coding sequence is TGCGCCAGCAGCCAAGTGGGGGGGGCCTACGAGCAGTACTTC.

The chain links TRBV13 to TRBJ2-7, with 14 positions matching TRBD2. The CDR3 covers 15 residues. V gave up 3 bases and J gave up 4 bases; unmatched junction bases: 2. In germline, CDR1 is PRHDT, CDR2 FYEKMQ (reference sequence). DNA for the CDR3: TGTGCCAGCAGCTTCCGGACTAGCGGGAGGTACGAGCAGTACTTC. Translated: CASSFRTSGRYEQYF.

J is TRBJ2-1 and V is TRBV11-2, with D maybe TRBD2 (6 bases). Trimming stripped 8 bases from V and 6 bases from J, with 11 bases between. CDR1 is SGHAT, CDR2 FQNNGV, per germline. CDR3 length: 12 amino acids. In DNA, the CDR3 is TGTGCCAGCGGGGACTTCCTCAATGAGCAGTTCTTC. The encoded protein is CASGDFLNEQFF.

This sequence joins TRBV5-1 and TRBJ2-7, with a possible D match to TRBD2 (5 bases). Trimming took off 4 bases at V and 5 bases at J, with 25 bases between the two ends. Per germline, CDR1 SGHRS and CDR2 YFSETQ. This CDR3 has 17 amino acids. CDR3: CASSPGWLQAPLDEQYF. In DNA form, the CDR3 reads TGCGCCAGCAGCCCGGGGTGGTTGCAGGCCCCTCTGGACGAGCAGTACTTC.

This chain links TRBV11-2 with TRBJ2-5; D uncertain. V dropped 1 base and J dropped 1 base, with 19 bases sitting between them. The CDR3 loop spans 18 amino acids. Germline V gene lookup returns CDR1 SGHAT and CDR2 FQNNGV. CDR3: CASSLGVGTSLFQETQYF. The CDR3 DNA reads as TGTGCCAGCAGCTTAGGTGTCGGTACCTCATTATTCCAAGAGACCCAGTACTTC.

This chain uses TRBV27 with TRBJ2-7; D gene ambiguous. The germline CDR1 and CDR2 sequences are MNHEY and SMNVEV (reference sequence). The CDR3 covers 11 residues. The V and J ends lost 6 bases and 6 bases respectively, with 9 bases between them. The CDR3 region has the DNA TGTGCCAGCAGCAGTTTTGGCGAGCAGTACTTC. Protein: CASSSFGEQYF.

The chain recombines TRBV19 with TRBJ1-2; D possibly corresponds to TRBD1 (6 bases). The CDR3 has 11 residues. V lost 8 bases, J lost 8 bases, and 12 bases lay in between. Germline CDR1 reads LNHDA; CDR2 reads SQIVND (reference sequence). CDR3 sequence reads: CASQQGYGYTF. The CDR3 region has the DNA TGTGCCAGTCAACAGGGTTACGGCTACACCTTC.

This chain joins TRBV5-6 and TRBJ2-5, with 7 bases matching TRBD2. The germline gives CDR1 SGHDT, CDR2 YYEEEE. V shed 5 bases and J 3 bases; nucleotides not matched to a gene: 7. The CDR3 extends over 14 amino acids. CDR3 protein: CASSFKAGEETQYF. CDR3 DNA: TGTGCCAGCAGTTTCAAGGCGGGGGAAGAGACCCAGTACTTC.